Presented here are 27 T cell receptor beta chains from one specimen sequenced in a study of shared clonotypes between healthy human individuals. The protocol was immunoSEQ multiplex PCR, while the TCRdb copy is restricted to in-frame clones and leaves out a portion. The profile shows about 1 million clones, around 75% of them singletons. Sequencing was carried out using memory CD4+ T cells sorted from blood. The sample's subset: CD45RA-negative fraction. Receptors were obtained from a man aged 18 to 30 in good health.

This clone was found once. The chain employs TRBV6-6 and TRBJ1-5; TRBD1 matches 7 bases. CDR3 size: 16 residues. V was clipped by 5 bases and J by 4 bases; unmatched bases: 11. The germline CDR1 and CDR2 sequences are MNHNY and SVGAGI (reference sequence). The CDR3 protein is CASSPTGRKGNQPQHF. The CDR3 DNA follows: TGTGCCAGCAGTCCGACAGGGAGGAAAGGAAATCAGCCCCAGCATTTT.

The genes are TRBV5-1 and TRBJ1-3; possibly TRBD1 for D (6 bases). CDR1 and CDR2 (germline): SGHRS, YFSETQ. The V end lost 4 bases, the J end lost 11 bases, and 19 bases lay between the germline ends. This CDR3 comprises 14 residues. CDR3 in DNA: TGCGCCAGCAGCACTTCGGGGGCGGGAAGGGCCATATATTTT. Translating it yields CASSTSGAGRAIYF.

The chain carries TRBV25-1 and TRBJ1-2, with a tentative D call TRBD1 (6 bases). Germline CDR1 is MGHDK and CDR2 is SYGVNS. There are 13 residues in the CDR3. The ends were cut back, 3 bases at V and 8 bases at J, with 13 bases in the middle. As DNA, the CDR3 is TGTGCCAGCAGTGACCGGGGGGCGCAAGGCTACACCTTC. It codes for CASSDRGAQGYTF.

This clone was counted between two and nine times. The V call is TRBV5-1, the J call TRBJ2-1; 7 nucleotides line up with TRBD2. CDR1 SGHRS and CDR2 YFSETQ come from the germline V gene. This CDR3 region has 16 residues. Germline trimming cut 0 bases from V and 7 bases from J; bases unmatched to any gene: 10. In DNA, the CDR3 is TGCGCCAGCAGCTTGGGGACCTTGACAGCGGGGAATGAGCAGTTCTTC. Its protein product is CASSLGTLTAGNEQFF.

The rearrangement joins TRBV9 to TRBJ2-2, with D possibly matching TRBD2 (6 bases). The V end lost 4 bases, the J end lost 11 bases, and 18 bases lay between the germline ends. The CDR3 contains 14 residues. The V gene's germline CDR1 is SGDLS and CDR2 YYNGEE. CDR3 sequence reads: CASSSRRGSKELFF. The CDR3 DNA reads TGTGCCAGCAGCTCGAGGCGGGGCAGTAAAGAGCTGTTTTTT.

This clone came up once. The V call is TRBV7-6, the J call TRBJ1-4, with D possibly matching TRBD1 (5 bases). Trimming cost V 3 bases and J 7 bases, with 21 bases left between them. Germline CDR1 SGHVS, CDR2 FNYEAQ. The CDR3 is 17 residues long. The CDR3 nucleotides read TGTGCCAGCAGCTTGGTTCAGGGATTGGGGTTGAGTGAAAAACTGTTTTTT. It encodes CASSLVQGLGLSEKLFF. Looking up the rest from reference TRBV7-6 and TRBJ1-4 gives the full variable domain: GAGVSQSPRYKVTKRGQDVALRCDPISGHVSLYWYRQALGQGPEFLTYFNYEAQQDKSGLPNDRFSAERPEGSISTLTIQRTEQRDSAMYRCASSLVQGLGLSEKLFFGSGTQLSVL.

This clone showed up just once. The CDR3 sequence is CASSPPSGPQHF. Written as DNA, the CDR3 is TGTGCCAGCAGTCCACCCTCGGGGCCCCAGCATTTT. J is TRBJ1-5 and V is TRBV27; D not certain. The CDR3 length is 12 residues. Trimming pared 5 bases from V and 9 bases from J, leaving 11 bases between. Germline V gene lookup returns CDR1 MNHEY and CDR2 SMNVEV (reference sequence).

The chain joins TRBV25-1 to TRBJ2-3; no reliable D call. CDR1 and CDR2 from the germline V gene are MGHDK and SYGVNS. The CDR3 consists of 13 residues. V was pared by 1 base and J by 3 bases, with 5 bases between. DNA for the CDR3: TGTGCCAGCAGTGAATGGGAAACAGATACGCAGTATTTT. Protein sequence: CASSEWETDTQYF.

This clone was found once. The rearrangement links TRBV4-1 to TRBJ2-5, with TRBD1 matching 10 bases. The CDR3 spans 13 residues. Germline CDR1 and CDR2: MGHRA and YSYEKL. V shed 3 bases and J 5 bases; nucleotides not matched to a gene: 0. CDR3 sequence: CASSQTGGETQYF. The CDR3 DNA reads TGCGCCAGCAGCCAGACAGGGGGCGAGACCCAGTACTTC.

This clone was detected many times. The rearrangement uses TRBV10-3 and TRBJ2-2; 8 bases fit TRBD1. V shed 10 bases, J shed 7 bases, and the junction held 8 bases outside the gene matches. CDR3 length equals 13 residues. CDR1 ENHRY and CDR2 SYGVKD come from the germline V gene. The CDR3 DNA follows: TGTGCCACCCAGGGGGCGATCAACGGGGAGCTGTTTTTT. It translates to CATQGAINGELFF.

V gene TRBV19 combines with J gene TRBJ1-1; D is ambiguous. The germline V gene encodes CDR1 LNHDA and CDR2 SQIVND (reference sequence). The CDR3 is made up of 13 amino acids. Trimming took off 6 bases at V and 1 base at J, with 9 bases between the two ends. DNA for the CDR3: TGTGCCAGTAGGAGGGTGGAGAACACTGAAGCTTTCTTT. It is translated as CASRRVENTEAFF. The full variable domain, with the rest looked up from reference TRBV19 and TRBJ1-1, is DGGITQSPKYLFRKEGQNVTLSCEQNLNHDAMYWYRQDPGQGLRLIYYSQIVNDFQKGDIAEGYSVSREKKESFPLTVTSAQKNPTAFYLCASRRVENTEAFFGQGTRLTVV.

The V call is TRBV4-3, the J call TRBJ1-4; tentatively, D is TRBD1 (5 bases). The germline CDR1 and CDR2 sequences are LGHNA and YSLEER. The CDR3 is made up of 14 amino acids. Trimming took off 1 base at V and 7 bases at J, with 10 bases between the two ends. The CDR3 DNA follows: TGCGCCAGCAGCCAAGCTTGGGGCGGTGAAAAACTGTTTTTT. This codes for CASSQAWGGEKLFF.

This chain links TRBV11-2 with TRBJ1-6, with D maybe TRBD1 (5 bases). There are 15 residues in the CDR3. V was shortened by 1 base and J by 14 bases, with 18 bases between the two germline ends. Germline CDR1 reads SGHAT; CDR2 reads FQNNGV. CDR3 DNA sequence: TGTGCCAGCAGCTTAGGGGGCAGGGAATTAAGGTCCCTCCACTTT. Translation gives CASSLGGRELRSLHF.

CDR3 loop: CASSPAGGWFYEQYF. The DNA for the CDR3 is TGTGCCAGCAGCCCCGCCGGGGGGTGGTTCTACGAGCAGTACTTC. The chain joins TRBV9 to TRBJ2-7; the match to TRBD2 covers 7 bases. Germline CDR1 and CDR2: SGDLS and YYNGEE. Trimming took 4 bases from V and 3 from J; bases not matched to a gene: 10. The CDR3 is 15 residues long. The whole variable domain, remainder taken from reference TRBV9 and TRBJ2-7, is DSGVTQTPKHLITATGQRVTLRCSPRSGDLSVYWYQQSLDQGLQFLIQYYNGEERAKGNILERFSAQQFPDLHSELNLSSLELGDSALYFCASSPAGGWFYEQYFGPGTRLTVT.

J is TRBJ2-7 and V is TRBV4-1, with a weak D call TRBD1 (5 bases). The CDR3 runs 15 residues. Germline-derived CDR1 and CDR2 are MGHRA and YSYEKL. The ends were cut back, 0 bases at V and 2 bases at J, with 11 bases in the middle. CDR3 bases: TGCGCCAGCAGCCAAGAGGTAGGGGCCACCTACGAGCAGTACTTC. Encoded protein: CASSQEVGATYEQYF.

The V gene is TRBV5-1, the J gene TRBJ2-3; the match to TRBD2 covers 12 bases. This CDR3 comprises 15 residues. Germline V gene data show CDR1 as SGHRS and CDR2 as YFSETQ. The ends lost 3 bases at V and 5 bases at J; junction bases unmatched: 4. The CDR3 DNA is TGCGCCAGCAGCTCTAGCGGGAGGGCGAAAGATACGCAGTATTTT. Amino acid sequence: CASSSSGRAKDTQYF.

The chain joins TRBV5-5 to TRBJ1-6; D unresolved. The CDR3 totals 14 residues. V was shortened by 4 bases and J by 8 bases, with 13 bases between the two germline ends. The germline V gene has CDR1 SGHKS and CDR2 YYEKEE (reference sequence). CDR3 sequence reads: CASSEGPTDSPLHF. CDR3 sequence (DNA): TGTGCCAGCAGCGAGGGCCCAACGGATTCACCCCTCCACTTT.

The chain combines TRBV30 with TRBJ2-3; D is undetermined. Germline V gives CDR1 GTSNPN, CDR2 SVGIG (reference sequence). The V end lost 0 bases, the J end lost 8 bases, and 12 bases lay between the germline ends. This CDR3 region has 13 residues. CDR3 sequence (DNA): TGTGCCTGGAGTGTAACTGCCGTGGGTACGCAGTATTTT. Translating it yields CAWSVTAVGTQYF.

Comment on this clone: In the same sample, other DNA sequences code for this CDR3. The chain joins TRBV30 to TRBJ2-7; 12 bases align to TRBD2. Germline loops: CDR1 GTSNPN, CDR2 SVGIG (reference sequence). V gave up 2 bases and J gave up 7 bases; unmatched junction bases: 6. The CDR3 sequence is 14 residues long. The CDR3 DNA reads as TGTGCCTGGAGTCTACTAGCGGGAGGTCGAGAGCAGTACTTC. It specifies CAWSLLAGGREQYF.

The J gene is TRBJ2-1, the V gene TRBV29-1; D gene ambiguous. V was cut by 1 base and J by 4 bases, with 5 bases left in between. Looked up from germline, CDR1 is SQVTM and CDR2 is ANQGSEA. CDR3 size: 12 residues. The CDR3 DNA follows: TGCAGCGTTGAAGGCTATTACAATGAGCAGTTCTTC. Encoded protein: CSVEGYYNEQFF.

CDR3 in DNA: TGTGCCAGCAGCTTGTACGGCTCCCAGACCCAGTACTTC. It encodes CASSLYGSQTQYF. The chain couples TRBV5-6 to TRBJ2-5; the D is unclear. The length of the CDR3 is 13 residues. CDR1 SGHDT and CDR2 YYEEEE come from the germline V gene. The V and J ends lost 1 base and 6 bases respectively, with 10 bases between them.

The rearrangement uses TRBV5-1 and TRBJ1-4; D may be TRBD1 (5 bases). The V end was cut by 4 bases, the J end by 5 bases, with 15 bases between. The CDR3 sequence is 15 residues long. Per germline, CDR1 SGHRS and CDR2 YFSETQ. The CDR3 is CASSDLGTQNEKLFF. The CDR3 region has the DNA TGCGCCAGCAGCGACCTAGGGACTCAGAATGAAAAACTGTTTTTT.

Notes on this clone: A junction end diverges from the germline sequence, so it may reflect a read error. V gene TRBV18 combines with J gene TRBJ2-7, with D perhaps being TRBD1 or TRBD2 (5 bases each). CDR1 is KGHSH, CDR2 LQKENI, per germline. The CDR3 consists of 11 residues. In nucleotides, the CDR3 is TGTGCCAGCTCATCACCGGGACAGCAGTACTTC. Protein: CASSSPGQQYF.

The V call is TRBV6-6, the J call TRBJ2-2; TRBD1 agrees at 8 bases. This CDR3 region has 14 residues. J gave up 1 base and V 6 bases, and 1 base lay outside the gene matches. Germline values: CDR1 MNHNY, CDR2 SVGAGI (reference sequence). The CDR3 bases are TGTGCCAGCAGGGGGACAGGGAACACCGGGGAGCTGTTTTTT. This translates into CASRGTGNTGELFF.

V and J are TRBV30 and TRBJ2-3; no firm D call. The germline V gene has CDR1 GTSNPN and CDR2 SVGIG (reference sequence). The CDR3 is 11 residues long. Trimming cost V 5 bases and J 6 bases, with 9 bases left between them. The CDR3 DNA reads TGTGCCTGGGGGCCCTTCGATACGCAGTATTTT. This encodes CAWGPFDTQYF.

The chain carries TRBV6-5 and TRBJ2-5, with 14 bases identical to TRBD2. The CDR3 totals 16 residues. Trimming at V came to 4 bases and at J to 2 bases, leaving 3 bases not matched to a gene. CDR1 is MNHEY, CDR2 SVGAGI, per germline. The CDR3 coding sequence is TGTGCCAGCAGTTTACGACTAGCGGGGGGGCAAGAGACCCAGTACTTC. Translated: CASSLRLAGGQETQYF.

The rearrangement links TRBV28 to TRBJ1-2; no definite D call. The CDR3 runs to 11 residues. The ends were cut back, 8 bases at V and 1 base at J, with 5 bases in the middle. Germline lookup yields CDR1 MDHEN and CDR2 SYDVKM. The CDR3: CASGFNYGYTF. CDR3 sequence (DNA): TGTGCCAGCGGGTTTAACTATGGCTACACCTTC.